Each of the 10 T cell receptor beta chains below was sequenced from the same sample in a study of a mutant IDH1 vaccine in newly diagnosed glioma. Indicated time point: baseline, week 1 (first vaccination visit). The treatment is: pre-vaccination baseline after standard-of-care therapy. TCRdb's copy holds only in-frame clones and misses some; the assay was immunoSEQ multiplex PCR. The sample holds 70,000 to 95,000 clones; over 75% are singletons and the top ten take about 5.3%. This material consisted of PBMCs, taken from a glioma patient treated with radiotherapy, temozolomide or both. Receptor source: a man in his forties with glioma. Some clones in this sample may be carry-over from other donors' samples.

This clone came up a few times. CDR3 loop: CASSLSGGAYGANVLTF. Written as DNA, the CDR3 is TGTGCCAGCAGCTTAAGCGGGGGGGCGTATGGGGCCAACGTCCTGACTTTC. The chain has TRBV5-4 and TRBJ2-6, with 10 bases fitting TRBD2. This CDR3 is 17 amino acids long. CDR1 and CDR2 from the germline V gene are SGHNT and YYREEE (reference sequence). V was clipped by 2 bases and J by 3 bases; unmatched bases: 5.

This chain links TRBV5-6 with TRBJ1-4; TRBD1 might be the D (6 bases). Trimming shortened V by 5 bases and J by 3 bases, and 11 bases separated the two germline ends. Germline V gene sequence: CDR1 SGHDT, CDR2 YYEEEE. This CDR3 comprises 14 residues. This chain's CDR3 is CASSTGMANEKLFF. The CDR3 region has the DNA TGTGCCAGCAGTACAGGGATGGCTAATGAAAAACTGTTTTTT. Combining the CDR3 with reference TRBV5-6 and TRBJ1-4 gives the whole variable domain DAGVTQSPTHLIKTRGQQVTLRCSPKSGHDTVSWYQQALGQGPQFIFQYYEEEERQRGNFPDRFSGHQFPNYSSELNVNALLLGDSALYLCASSTGMANEKLFFGSGTQLSVL.

The gene calls are TRBV4-1 and TRBJ2-3, with 10 bases aligning to TRBD2. Trimming removed 1 base from V and 0 bases from J; junction bases left unmatched: 7. The CDR3 loop spans 18 amino acids. CDR1 and CDR2 (germline): MGHRA, YSYEKL. CDR3 sequence reads: CASSQASGSLASTDTQYF. In DNA form, the CDR3 reads TGCGCCAGCAGCCAAGCTAGCGGGAGCCTCGCTAGCACAGATACGCAGTATTTT.

The rearrangement links TRBV27 to TRBJ1-5; no clear D. This CDR3 has 13 amino acids. Germline lookup yields CDR1 MNHEY and CDR2 SMNVEV (reference sequence). Trimming took 0 bases from V and 7 from J, leaving 7 bases between them. The CDR3 reads CASSLSNKQPQHF. CDR3 nucleotide sequence: TGTGCCAGCAGTTTATCTAATAAACAGCCCCAGCATTTT.

The chain joins TRBV6-5 to TRBJ1-5, with unresolved D. CDR3 length: 15 amino acids. Germline V lookup: CDR1 MNHEY, CDR2 SVGAGI. V was pared by 5 bases and J by 3 bases, with 14 bases between. CDR3 residues: CASSRLPGSNQPQHF. CDR3 bases: TGTGCCAGCAGTCGCTTACCGGGATCCAATCAGCCCCAGCATTTT.

The V call is TRBV2, the J call TRBJ1-4; the D gene is possibly TRBD1 (5 bases). The CDR3 spans 16 residues. CDR1 and CDR2 (germline): SNHLY, FYNNEI. The V end lost 6 bases, the J end lost 7 bases, and 21 bases lay between the germline ends. The CDR3 reads CASRPDTGPLGEKLFF. CDR3 sequence (DNA): TGTGCCAGCAGACCCGATACAGGTCCACTGGGTGAAAAACTGTTTTTT.

This rearrangement joins TRBV5-4 to TRBJ2-3; 13 bases match TRBD2. The V gene's germline CDR1 is SGHNT and CDR2 YYREEE (reference sequence). V lost 0 bases, J lost 5 bases, and 6 bases stayed unmatched. This CDR3 has 17 amino acids. The CDR3 protein is CASSLAARLAGGDTQYF. The CDR3, as DNA: TGTGCCAGCAGCTTGGCCGCTCGACTAGCGGGGGGAGATACGCAGTATTTT.

This clone turned up a few times. This chain joins TRBV6-6 and TRBJ1-2, with D unclear. Trimming cost V 2 bases and J 5 bases, with 12 bases left between them. Germline V gene sequence: CDR1 MNHNY, CDR2 SVGAGI (reference sequence). The CDR3 has 14 residues. The CDR3, as DNA: TGTGCCAGCAGTTACGGGTCGGGAGGTTATGGCTACACCTTC. Translation: CASSYGSGGYGYTF.

The chain recombines TRBV29-1 with TRBJ2-1; 11 bases map to TRBD2. Germline V gives CDR1 SQVTM, CDR2 ANQGSEA. This CDR3 comprises 17 residues. V shed 3 bases, J shed 4 bases, and the junction held 11 bases outside the gene matches. CDR3 sequence (DNA): TGCAGCGTTGACGGCAGACCCCTAGCGGGGGGATACAATGAGCAGTTCTTC. Protein product: CSVDGRPLAGGYNEQFF.

V gene TRBV5-1 combines with J gene TRBJ2-1; possible D gene TRBD1, 6 bases. Germline CDR1 and CDR2: SGHRS and YFSETQ. The CDR3 length is 15 residues. Trimming took 4 bases from V and 4 from J, leaving 15 bases between them. This CDR3 is CASSNSQGLYNEQFF. The CDR3 DNA sequence: TGCGCCAGCAGCAATTCGCAGGGGTTATACAATGAGCAGTTCTTC. Full variable domain (remainder filled in from reference TRBV5-1 and TRBJ2-1): KAGVTQTPRYLIKTRGQQVTLSCSPISGHRSVSWYQQTPGQGLQFLFEYFSETQRNKGNFPGRFSGRQFSNSRSEMNVSTLELGDSALYLCASSNSQGLYNEQFFGPGTRLTVL.